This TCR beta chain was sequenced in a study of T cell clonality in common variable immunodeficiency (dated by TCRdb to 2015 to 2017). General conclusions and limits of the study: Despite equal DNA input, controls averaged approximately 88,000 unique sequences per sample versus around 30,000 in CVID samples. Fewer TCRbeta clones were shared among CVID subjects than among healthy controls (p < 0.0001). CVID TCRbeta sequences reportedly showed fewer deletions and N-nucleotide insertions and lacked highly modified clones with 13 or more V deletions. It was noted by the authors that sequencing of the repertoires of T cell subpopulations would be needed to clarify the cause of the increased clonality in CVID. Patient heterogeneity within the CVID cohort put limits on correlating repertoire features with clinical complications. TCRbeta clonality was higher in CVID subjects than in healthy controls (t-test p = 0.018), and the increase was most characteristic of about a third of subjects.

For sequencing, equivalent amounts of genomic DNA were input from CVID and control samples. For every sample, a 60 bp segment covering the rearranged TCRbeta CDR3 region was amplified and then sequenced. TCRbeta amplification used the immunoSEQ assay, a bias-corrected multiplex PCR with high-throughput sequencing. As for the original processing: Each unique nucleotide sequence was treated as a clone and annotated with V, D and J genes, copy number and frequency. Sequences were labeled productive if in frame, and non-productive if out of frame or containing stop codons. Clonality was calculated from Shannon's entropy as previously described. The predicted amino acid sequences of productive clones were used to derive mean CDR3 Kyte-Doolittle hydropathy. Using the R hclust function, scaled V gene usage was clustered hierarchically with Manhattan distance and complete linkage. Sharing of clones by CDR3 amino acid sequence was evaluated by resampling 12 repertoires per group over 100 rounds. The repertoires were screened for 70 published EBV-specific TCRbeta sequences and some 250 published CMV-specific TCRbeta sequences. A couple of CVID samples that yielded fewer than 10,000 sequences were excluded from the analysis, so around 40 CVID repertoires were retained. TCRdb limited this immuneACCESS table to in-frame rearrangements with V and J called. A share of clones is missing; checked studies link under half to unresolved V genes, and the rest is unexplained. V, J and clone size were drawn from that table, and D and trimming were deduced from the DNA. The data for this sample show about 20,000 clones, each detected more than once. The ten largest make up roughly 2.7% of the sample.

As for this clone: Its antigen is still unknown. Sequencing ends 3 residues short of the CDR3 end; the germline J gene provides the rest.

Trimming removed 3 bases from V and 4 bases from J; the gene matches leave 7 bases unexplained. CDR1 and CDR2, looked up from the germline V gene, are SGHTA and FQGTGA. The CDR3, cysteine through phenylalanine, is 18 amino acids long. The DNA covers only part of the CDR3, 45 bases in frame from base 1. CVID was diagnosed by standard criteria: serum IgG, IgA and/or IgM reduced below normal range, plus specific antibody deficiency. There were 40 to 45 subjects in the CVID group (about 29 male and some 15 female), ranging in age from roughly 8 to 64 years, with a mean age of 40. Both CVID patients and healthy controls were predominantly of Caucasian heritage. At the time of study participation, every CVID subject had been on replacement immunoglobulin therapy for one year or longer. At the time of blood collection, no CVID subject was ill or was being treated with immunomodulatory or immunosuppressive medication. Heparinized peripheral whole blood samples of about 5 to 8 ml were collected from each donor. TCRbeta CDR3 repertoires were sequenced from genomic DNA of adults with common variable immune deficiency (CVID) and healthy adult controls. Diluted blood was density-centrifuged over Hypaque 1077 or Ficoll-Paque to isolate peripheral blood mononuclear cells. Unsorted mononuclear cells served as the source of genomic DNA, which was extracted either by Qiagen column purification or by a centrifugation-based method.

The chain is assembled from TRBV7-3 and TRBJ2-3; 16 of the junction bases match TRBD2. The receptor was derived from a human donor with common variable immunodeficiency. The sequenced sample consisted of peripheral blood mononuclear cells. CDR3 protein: CASSFSGLAGGSADTQYF. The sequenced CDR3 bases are TGTGCCAGCAGCTTTTCGGGACTAGCGGGAGGGTCGGCAGATACG.